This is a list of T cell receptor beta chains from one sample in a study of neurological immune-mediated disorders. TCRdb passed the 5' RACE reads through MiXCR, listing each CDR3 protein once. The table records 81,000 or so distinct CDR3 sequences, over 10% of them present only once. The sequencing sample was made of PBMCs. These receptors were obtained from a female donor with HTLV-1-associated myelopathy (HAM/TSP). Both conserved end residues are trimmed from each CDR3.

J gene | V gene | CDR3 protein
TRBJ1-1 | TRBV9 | ASSVAAGADTEAF
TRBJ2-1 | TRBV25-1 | ASGRGAYNEQF
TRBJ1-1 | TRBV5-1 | ASSLGTLNTEAF
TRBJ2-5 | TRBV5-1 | ASSHGTEETQY
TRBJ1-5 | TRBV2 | ASMQGARNQPQH
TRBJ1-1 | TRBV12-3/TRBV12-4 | ASSLSGLNTEAF
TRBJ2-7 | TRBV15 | ATSRVSLTYEQY
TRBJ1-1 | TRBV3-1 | ASSQGTGSTEAF
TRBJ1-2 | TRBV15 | ATSRDKQGRGYT
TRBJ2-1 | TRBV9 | ASSVVAGRYNEQF
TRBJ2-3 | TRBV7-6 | ASSFYICSATRQGATDTQY
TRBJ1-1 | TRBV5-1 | ATKGAAGNTEAF
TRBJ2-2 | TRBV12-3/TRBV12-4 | ASGGRAGELF
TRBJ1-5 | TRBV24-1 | ATSDSGTGIQPQH
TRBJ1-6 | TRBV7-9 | ASSLASGPLH
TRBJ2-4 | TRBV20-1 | SASARDENIQY
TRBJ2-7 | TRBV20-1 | SATGTGRHEQY
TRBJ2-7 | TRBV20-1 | SASNAEGRWGQGEQY
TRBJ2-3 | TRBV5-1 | ASSVPSTDTQY
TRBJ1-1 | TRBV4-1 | ASSQDGRASEAF
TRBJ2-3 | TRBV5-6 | ASSPLAGASTDTQY
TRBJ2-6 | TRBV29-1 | SGGDRGSSGANVLT
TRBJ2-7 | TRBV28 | ASGYRRFHEQY
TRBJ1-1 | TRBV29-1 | SVDLGRAF
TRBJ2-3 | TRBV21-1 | ASSVPPGDTQY
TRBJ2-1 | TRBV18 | ASSPPVGSGGPLSYNEQF
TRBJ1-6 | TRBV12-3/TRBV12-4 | ASSFFARVGTGPSLH
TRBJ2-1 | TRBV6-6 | ASSYSRGGANEQF
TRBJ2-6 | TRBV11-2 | ASSLRQVTSGANVLT
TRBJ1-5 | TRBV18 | VSSRDRGDNQPQH
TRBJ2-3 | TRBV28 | ASSSAVSGTDTDTQY
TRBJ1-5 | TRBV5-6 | ASSFQTGYSNQPQH
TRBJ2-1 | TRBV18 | ASSPPSSDNEQF
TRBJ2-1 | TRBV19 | ASSITTGKRVEQF
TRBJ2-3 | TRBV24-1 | ATSDPGTGGTDTQY
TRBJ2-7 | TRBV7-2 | ASSRGLPPYEQY
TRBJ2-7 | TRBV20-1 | SARDRVGGRREQY
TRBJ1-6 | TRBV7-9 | ASSFQGSNSPLH
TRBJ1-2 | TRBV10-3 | AIWRENNYGYT
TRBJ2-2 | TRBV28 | ASSPPSFYNGELF
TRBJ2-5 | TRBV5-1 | ASSLGLNQETQY
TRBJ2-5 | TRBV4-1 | ASSQVLTSVQETQY
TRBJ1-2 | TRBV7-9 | ASSLVGTPLYGYT
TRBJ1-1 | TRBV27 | ASSLRQGVFSEAF
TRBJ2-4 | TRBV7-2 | ASSPLTNGNIQY